These 8 T cell receptor beta chains originate from one sample sequenced in a study of T cell clonotyping in hematopoietic cell transplantation. Libraries were prepared by immunoSEQ multiplex PCR; TCRdb keeps only in-frame clonotypes and omits some of them. Among some 19,000 clones, around three quarters were seen once, and the ten largest hold roughly 17%. Time point noted: recipient sample about 28 days before transplant, after cytoreduction. This specimen consisted of peripheral blood mononuclear cells, obtained before stem cell transplant. Every receptor here comes from a man aged 60 to 75 with acute myeloid leukemia. Some clones in this sample may be carry-over from other donors' samples.

The chain recombines TRBV6-5 with TRBJ2-7, with 8 bases fitting TRBD1. This CDR3 has 14 residues. Trimming took 1 base from V and 6 from J; bases not matched to a gene: 5. The germline V gene has CDR1 MNHEY and CDR2 SVGAGI. CDR3 sequence: CASSYLQGAAEQYF. The CDR3 DNA reads as TGTGCCAGCAGTTACTTGCAGGGGGCAGCCGAGCAGTACTTC.

This chain uses TRBV7-7 with TRBJ2-5, with 11 bases fitting TRBD2. The CDR3 is 18 amino acids. Unmatched junction bases numbered 11, after V lost 2 bases and J lost 3 bases. From germline, CDR1 is SSHAT and CDR2 FNYEAQ (reference sequence). CDR3 residues: CASSLTPRGSGGEETQYF. The CDR3 DNA follows: TGTGCCAGCAGCTTAACCCCACGTGGTAGCGGGGGGGAAGAGACCCAGTACTTC.

The CDR3: CASSPGIGPYGYTF. CDR3 sequence (DNA): TGTGCCAGCAGCCCAGGGATCGGGCCCTATGGCTACACCTTC. The rearrangement joins TRBV5-6 to TRBJ1-2, with a weak D call TRBD1 (5 bases). This CDR3 has 14 residues. CDR1 SGHDT and CDR2 YYEEEE come from the germline V gene. Trimming pared 4 bases from V and 4 bases from J, leaving 14 bases between.

This chain connects TRBV11-3 to TRBJ2-7; unclear D gene. The length of the CDR3 is 14 residues. CDR1 and CDR2 (germline): SGHNT, YENEEA. Trimming cost V 4 bases and J 5 bases, with 15 bases left between them. The CDR3 here is CASSSGPSTDEQYF. The CDR3 DNA sequence: TGTGCCAGCAGCTCCGGGCCCTCAACGGACGAGCAGTACTTC.

The V call is TRBV10-2, the J call TRBJ1-2; 11 bases align to TRBD1. J lost 4 bases, V lost 5 bases, and 21 bases had no gene match. The CDR3 loop spans 20 amino acids. Germline values: CDR1 WSHSY, CDR2 SAAADI. The CDR3 DNA is TGCGCCAGCAGTTACGGACAGGGGGCAGATTCGGACAAGCTCGCCTATGGCTACACCTTC. Protein sequence: CASSYGQGADSDKLAYGYTF.

The V call is TRBV9, the J call TRBJ2-4; a possible D gene is TRBD1 (6 bases). Trimming stripped 3 bases from V and 2 bases from J, with 15 bases between. Germline-derived CDR1 and CDR2 are SGDLS and YYNGEE. The CDR3 totals 16 residues. CDR3 region: CASSAIGQGPKNIQYF. DNA for the CDR3: TGTGCCAGCAGCGCGATCGGGCAGGGGCCCAAAAACATTCAGTACTTC.

This clone appeared a few times. The V call is TRBV2, the J call TRBJ2-5, with TRBD2 matching 10 bases. Germline trimming cut 2 bases from V and 2 bases from J; bases unmatched to any gene: 2. This CDR3 has 15 residues. Germline V gene lookup returns CDR1 SNHLY and CDR2 FYNNEI. In DNA, the CDR3 is TGTGCCAGCAGTGAACGACTAGCGGGTCAAGAGACCCAGTACTTC. This encodes CASSERLAGQETQYF.

The chain joins TRBV5-1 to TRBJ2-7; 9 nucleotides line up with TRBD1. The CDR3 loop spans 17 amino acids. After removal of 4 bases from V and 0 bases from J, the junction contained 11 bases not matched to a gene. Germline V gives CDR1 SGHRS, CDR2 YFSETQ. CDR3 region: CASSPGTGKSSSYEQYF. The CDR3 region has the DNA TGCGCCAGCAGCCCGGGGACAGGGAAGTCCTCCTCCTACGAGCAGTACTTC. Combining the CDR3 with reference TRBV5-1 and TRBJ2-7 gives the whole variable domain KAGVTQTPRYLIKTRGQQVTLSCSPISGHRSVSWYQQTPGQGLQFLFEYFSETQRNKGNFPGRFSGRQFSNSRSEMNVSTLELGDSALYLCASSPGTGKSSSYEQYFGPGTRLTVT.